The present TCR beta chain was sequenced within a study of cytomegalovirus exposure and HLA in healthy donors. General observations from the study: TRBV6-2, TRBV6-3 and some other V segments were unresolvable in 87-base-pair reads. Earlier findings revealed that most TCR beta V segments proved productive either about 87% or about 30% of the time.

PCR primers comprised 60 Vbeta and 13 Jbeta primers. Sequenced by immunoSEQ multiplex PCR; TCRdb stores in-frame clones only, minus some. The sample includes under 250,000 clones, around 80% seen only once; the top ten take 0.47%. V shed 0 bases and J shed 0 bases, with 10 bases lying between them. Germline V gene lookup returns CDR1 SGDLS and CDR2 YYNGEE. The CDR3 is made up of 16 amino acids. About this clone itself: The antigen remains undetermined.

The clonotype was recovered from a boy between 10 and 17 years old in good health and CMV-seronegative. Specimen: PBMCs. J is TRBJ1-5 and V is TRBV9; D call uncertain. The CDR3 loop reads CASSVGTRYSNQPQHF. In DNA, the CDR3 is TGTGCCAGCAGCGTAGGTACCCGGTATAGCAATCAGCCCCAGCATTTT.